A selection of T cell receptor beta chains follows, all from one sample in a study of T cells in Graves' hyperthyroidism and ophthalmopathy. TCRdb recomputed calls from the multiplex PCR reads with MiXCR, one row per CDR3 protein. This table holds about 340,000 distinct CDR3 sequences, approximately 22% found once. Source material: blood. These receptors were collected from a woman aged 45-59 years with Graves' hyperthyroidism. Both conserved end residues are part of each CDR3. The D gene is left open where the match is weak. Expanded clones are given a class, and other clones once, few, many or no size at all.

V gene: TRBV10-3
J gene: TRBJ1-1
clone size: .
D gene: TRBD1
CDR3 DNA: TGTGCCATCACCCGGACAGGGGACGTCACTGAAGCTTTCTTT
CDR3 protein: CAITRTGDVTEAFF

V gene: TRBV18
J gene: TRBJ2-5
clone size: .
D gene: .
CDR3 DNA: TGTGCCAGCTCATCCAGGGAGGTAATGAAGACCCAGTACTTC
CDR3 protein: CASSSREVMKTQYF

V gene: TRBV11-1
J gene: TRBJ2-2
clone size: many
D gene: TRBD1
CDR3 DNA: TGTGCCAGCAGCCACCGGGACAGGGTAGTCGGGGAGCTGTTTTTT
CDR3 protein: CASSHRDRVVGELFF

V gene: TRBV20-1
J gene: TRBJ2-7
clone size: .
D gene: TRBD1
CDR3 DNA: TGCAGTGCTAGACAAGACAGGGTCAGCTCCTACGAGCAGTACTTC
CDR3 protein: CSARQDRVSSYEQYF

V gene: TRBV25-1
J gene: TRBJ2-5
clone size: few
D gene: TRBD2
CDR3 DNA: TGTGCCAGCAGTGTAATAGCGGGGTACGGGGAGACCCAGTACTTC
CDR3 protein: CASSVIAGYGETQYF

V gene: TRBV20-1
J gene: TRBJ2-3
clone size: .
D gene: TRBD2
CDR3 DNA: TGCAGTGCCCCTACTACTAGCGGGAGTCCAGATACGCAGTATTTT
CDR3 protein: CSAPTTSGSPDTQYF

V gene: TRBV28
J gene: TRBJ1-6
clone size: many
D gene: .
CDR3 DNA: TGTGCCAGCGGGGCGGTTGGTTCACCCCTCCACTTT
CDR3 protein: CASGAVGSPLHF

V gene: TRBV6-1
J gene: TRBJ2-3
clone size: .
D gene: .
CDR3 DNA: TGTGCCAGCAGTAGAAGTTATAAAGATACGCAGTATTTT
CDR3 protein: CASSRSYKDTQYF

V gene: TRBV28
J gene: TRBJ1-1
clone size: once
D gene: .
CDR3 DNA: TGTGCCAGCGCGCGGCTGGGGAAAAGCTTCTTT
CDR3 protein: CASARLGKSFF

V gene: TRBV6-1
J gene: TRBJ1-1
clone size: many
D gene: .
CDR3 DNA: TGTGCCAGCAGTGAAGATTTGAACCCCAACACTGAAGCTTTCTTT
CDR3 protein: CASSEDLNPNTEAFF

V gene: TRBV5-1
J gene: TRBJ2-3
clone size: many
D gene: .
CDR3 DNA: TGCGCCAGCAGCCCGGGACTTTCCCATTCTAGCACAGATACGCAGTATTTT
CDR3 protein: CASSPGLSHSSTDTQYF

V gene: TRBV20-1
J gene: TRBJ1-5
clone size: few
D gene: .
CDR3 DNA: TGCAGTGCTTCAGAGGGGGGGCAGCCCCAGCATTTT
CDR3 protein: CSASEGGQPQHF

V gene: TRBV5-4
J gene: TRBJ2-5
clone size: many
D gene: TRBD2
CDR3 DNA: TGTGCCAGCAGTACACTAGCGGGGGGACAAGAGACCCAGTACTTC
CDR3 protein: CASSTLAGGQETQYF

V gene: TRBV11-2
J gene: TRBJ2-1
clone size: .
D gene: TRBD2
CDR3 DNA: TGTGCCAGCAGCTTAGATGGGGGAAGCGGGATGAATGGGAATGAGCAGTTCTTC
CDR3 protein: CASSLDGGSGMNGNEQFF

V gene: TRBV5-1
J gene: TRBJ1-1
clone size: many
D gene: TRBD1
CDR3 DNA: TGCGCCAGCAGCCTACAGGGGATGAGCACTGAAGCTTTCTTT
CDR3 protein: CASSLQGMSTEAFF

V gene: TRBV30
J gene: TRBJ1-4
clone size: many
D gene: .
CDR3 DNA: TGTGCCTGGAGTACCATCGCAACTAATGAAAAACTGTTTTTT
CDR3 protein: CAWSTIATNEKLFF

V gene: TRBV6-2/TRBV6-3
J gene: TRBJ2-1
clone size: .
D gene: TRBD2
CDR3 DNA: TGTGCCAGCAGACCCCGACTAGCGGGAGGGTACAATGAGCAGTTCTTC
CDR3 protein: CASRPRLAGGYNEQFF

V gene: TRBV20-1
J gene: TRBJ1-6
clone size: many
D gene: .
CDR3 DNA: TGCAGTGCTAGAGAGGTTGGGAGTTCACCCCTCCACTTT
CDR3 protein: CSAREVGSSPLHF

V gene: TRBV7-3
J gene: TRBJ2-5
clone size: many
D gene: .
CDR3 DNA: TGTGCCAGCAGCAAGGGGGTTACGGGAGAGACCCAGTACTTC
CDR3 protein: CASSKGVTGETQYF

V gene: TRBV5-1
J gene: TRBJ2-2
clone size: .
D gene: .
CDR3 DNA: TGCGCCAGCAGCCCCGTTTTGGGTGGGGAGCTGTTTTTT
CDR3 protein: CASSPVLGGELFF

V gene: TRBV2
J gene: TRBJ1-5
clone size: many
D gene: .
CDR3 DNA: TGTGCCAGCAGCACAGGCGGGGGGGGGTTTCGCAATCAGCCCCAGCATTTT
CDR3 protein: CASSTGGGGFRNQPQHF

V gene: TRBV27
J gene: TRBJ2-7
clone size: many
D gene: .
CDR3 DNA: TGTGCCAGCAGTTTCGGGGGCGAGCAGTACTTC
CDR3 protein: CASSFGGEQYF

V gene: TRBV6-1
J gene: TRBJ2-3
clone size: few
D gene: .
CDR3 DNA: TGTGCCAGCAGCAGGACGAAAGATACGCAGTATTTT
CDR3 protein: CASSRTKDTQYF

V gene: TRBV20-1
J gene: TRBJ2-6
clone size: few
D gene: TRBD1
CDR3 DNA: TGCAGTGCTGGGGACAGTGGGGTCGGCGGGGCCAACGTCCTGACTTTC
CDR3 protein: CSAGDSGVGGANVLTF

V gene: TRBV10-3
J gene: TRBJ2-5
clone size: .
D gene: TRBD2
CDR3 DNA: TGTGCCATCAGGGGGACTAGCCGCCAAGAGACCCAGTACTTC
CDR3 protein: CAIRGTSRQETQYF

V gene: TRBV11-1
J gene: TRBJ2-1
clone size: many
D gene: .
CDR3 DNA: TGTGCCAGCGGAAGGGCCCCATTACAGAATGAGCAGTTCTTC
CDR3 protein: CASGRAPLQNEQFF

V gene: TRBV7-9
J gene: TRBJ2-3
clone size: few
D gene: .
CDR3 DNA: TGTGCCAGCGGGCCCAGTGGGGGCAACACAGATACGCAGTATTTT
CDR3 protein: CASGPSGGNTDTQYF